The TCR beta chain under discussion was sequenced for a study of blood T cell repertoires in COVID-19. Turning to the study itself: Italy, Spain and the United States were the sources of the convalescent and acute COVID-19 samples. Sources were T cells, B-cell-depleted T cells, or PBMCs; the material itself was cDNA or gDNA.

In the study's own analysis: Estimation of nucleated cell counts was performed using reference gene primer amplification. Measured with immunoSEQ multiplex PCR; TCRdb has only the in-frame clones, and not every one. D and trimming were read from the DNA, whereas the V and J calls and clone size are those reported in that table. The table includes 95,000 to 150,000 clones, around four fifths detected once. J gave up 6 bases and V 6 bases, and 5 bases lay outside the gene matches. Germline CDR1 SGHAT, CDR2 FQNNGV. The CDR3 runs 13 residues. Material: peripheral blood. The receptor comes from a man in his fifties or sixties with acute or convalescent COVID-19. The V and J genes are TRBV11-2 and TRBJ2-7; 10 bases fit TRBD1. The CDR3: CASRQTGGGEQYF. CDR3 DNA sequence: TGTGCCAGCAGGCAGACAGGGGGCGGCGAGCAGTACTTC.